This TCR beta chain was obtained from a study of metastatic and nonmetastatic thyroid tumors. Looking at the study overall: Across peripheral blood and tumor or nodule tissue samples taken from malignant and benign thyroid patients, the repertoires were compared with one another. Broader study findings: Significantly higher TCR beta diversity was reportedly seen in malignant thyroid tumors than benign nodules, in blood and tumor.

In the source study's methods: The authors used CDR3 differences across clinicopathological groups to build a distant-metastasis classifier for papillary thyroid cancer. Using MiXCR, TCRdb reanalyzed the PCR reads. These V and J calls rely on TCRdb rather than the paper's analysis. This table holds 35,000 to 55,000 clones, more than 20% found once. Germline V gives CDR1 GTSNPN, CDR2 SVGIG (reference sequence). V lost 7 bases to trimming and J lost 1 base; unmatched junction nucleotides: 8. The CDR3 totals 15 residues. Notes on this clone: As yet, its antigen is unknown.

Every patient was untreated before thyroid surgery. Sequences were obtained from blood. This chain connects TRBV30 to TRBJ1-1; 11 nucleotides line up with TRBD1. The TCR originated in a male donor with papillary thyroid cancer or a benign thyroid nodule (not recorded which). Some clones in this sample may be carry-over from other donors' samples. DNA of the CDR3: TGTGCCTTCACCGGGACAGGGGGGAGGAACACTGAAGCTTTCTTT. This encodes CAFTGTGGRNTEAFF.